This TCR beta chain derives from a study of Ad26.COV2.S vaccination and SARS-CoV-2 variants. At the level of the study: Into the muscle, Ad26.COV2.S was dosed once or twice, 56 days apart.

Indicated treatment: about 20 received Ad26.COV2.S at low or high dose, single or two shots; about 5 received placebo; per-sample allocation not given. Samples analyzed were those drawn on day 63 after the first vaccine or placebo injection. There are 15 residues in the CDR3. The germline V gene encodes CDR1 SGHDT and CDR2 YYEEEE. V lost 4 bases and J lost 2; bases outside the gene matches: 6. Method: immunoSEQ multiplex PCR; TCRdb's copy keeps in-frame clones and lacks some. The data hold about 350,000 clones, with approximately 86% observed a single time. The source was peripheral blood, collected in a trial of Ad26.COV2.S vaccine versus placebo. The J gene is TRBJ1-2, the V gene TRBV5-6; 9 bases agree with TRBD1. The source is a person between 18 and 65 years old who received the Ad26.COV2.S COVID-19 vaccine or a placebo. CDR3 DNA: TGTGCCAGCAGCCTAGCAGGGACAGGGAACTATGGCTACACCTTC. Its translation is CASSLAGTGNYGYTF.